The 13 T cell receptor beta chains below were found in one sample sequenced in a study of spatial heterogeneity in lung cancer. No cognate antigen is known for these TCRs. Time point denoted: sample taken at primary tumor resection. Findings and caveats of the study: How many expanded intratumoral alpha and beta TCRs were present tracked the tumor mutation count, which was a count of nonsynonymous mutations.

TCRdb independently ran MiXCR on the 5' RACE reads; one entry per CDR3 protein. In the table there are over 15,000 distinct CDR3 sequences, roughly 7% of which are singletons. Sequencing used lung tumor tissue, obtained at surgery. These receptors were collected from a female donor with early-stage non-small cell lung cancer.

This clonotype was recorded at least ten times. This chain connects TRBV11-2 to TRBJ2-7, with 8 bases that match TRBD1. J lost 3 bases, V lost 5 bases, and 12 bases had no gene match. This CDR3 comprises 16 residues. Germline loops: CDR1 SGHAT, CDR2 FQNNGV. DNA for the CDR3: TGTGCCAGCAGCCTAAGACAGGGGCCCCTCCGCTACGAGCAGTACTTC. As protein: CASSLRQGPLRYEQYF.

The chain couples TRBV6-1 to TRBJ1-2; maybe TRBD1 (5 bases). The length of the CDR3 is 14 residues. In germline, CDR1 is MNHNS, CDR2 SASEGT. V shed 4 bases and J shed 4 bases, with 13 bases lying between them. CDR3: CASSGGALGYGYTF. DNA for the CDR3: TGTGCCAGCAGTGGGGGCGCGTTGGGCTATGGCTACACCTTC.

This clonotype was recorded a few times. The rearrangement joins TRBV6-2 or TRBV6-3 to TRBJ2-1; a weak D match, TRBD1 (6 bases). Trimming removed 6 bases from V and 8 bases from J, with 8 bases in between. Germline CDR1 and CDR2: MNHEY and SVGEGT. The CDR3 length is 11 residues. CDR3 DNA sequence: TGTGCCAGCAGGAGGGGGTATGAGCAGTTCTTC. It codes for CASRRGYEQFF.

This clonotype has just one count. One base away lies a much larger clone, so this may be a sequencing read error. The chain couples TRBV12-3 or TRBV12-4 to TRBJ2-6; no clear D. The CDR3 has 13 amino acids. V lost 3 bases and J lost 12, with 12 bases in between. For the CDR3, the DNA is TGTGCCAGCAGTTTGAGCTCTCCGCCCGTCCTGACTTTC. As protein: CASSLSSPPVLTF.

Within the sample, this clonotype is medium-sized. The chain employs TRBV28 and TRBJ2-1; TRBD2 aligns across 13 bases. CDR1 and CDR2 (germline): MDHEN, SYDVKM. Trimming at V came to 8 bases and at J to 8 bases, leaving 3 bases not matched to a gene. This CDR3 is 13 amino acids long. The CDR3 DNA reads as TGTGCCAGCGGGACTAGCGGGATCGATGAGCAGTTCTTC. This encodes CASGTSGIDEQFF.

On this clonotype itself: A much larger clone differs from this one at a single base, so this may be a read error. The chain couples TRBV4-1 to TRBJ2-5; 8 nucleotides agree with TRBD2. Per the germline V gene, CDR1 is MGHRA and CDR2 is YSYEKL. This CDR3 has 14 amino acids. Trimming removed 4 bases from V and 9 bases from J; junction bases left unmatched: 10. Here the CDR3 reads CASSLWTSQESQYF. CDR3 nucleotides: TGCGCCAGCAGCCTATGGACTAGCCAGGAGTCCCAGTACTTC.

Many counts were recorded for this clonotype. This chain joins TRBV5-4 and TRBJ1-4; D is perhaps TRBD1 (6 bases). V lost 5 bases and J lost 3, with 11 bases in between. The CDR3 runs to 14 residues. In germline, CDR1 is SGHNT, CDR2 YYREEE (reference sequence). The DNA of the CDR3 is TGTGCCAGCAGGAACAGGGAGGCTAATGAAAAACTGTTTTTT. It codes for CASRNREANEKLFF.

This clonotype is medium-sized in the sample. The V and J genes are TRBV28 and TRBJ2-5; 9 positions match TRBD2. Trimming removed 4 bases from V and 13 bases from J; junction bases left unmatched: 16. Germline CDR1 is MDHEN and CDR2 is SYDVKM. The CDR3 runs to 15 residues. CDR3 loop: CASSSYSGGGGFRYF. In DNA, the CDR3 is TGTGCCAGCAGTTCCTACTCTGGCGGGGGGGGGTTCCGGTACTTC.

This clonotype was recorded many times. This chain connects TRBV20-1 to TRBJ2-7, with D tentatively TRBD2 (6 bases). The CDR3 spans 13 residues. The germline V gene encodes CDR1 DFQATT and CDR2 SNEGSKA (reference sequence). Trimming took off 5 bases at V and 7 bases at J, with 18 bases between the two ends. The CDR3 bases are TGCAGTGCTGACTACCCAATCCGGGGGGAGCAGTACTTC. It yields the protein CSADYPIRGEQYF.

CDR3 coding DNA: TGCAGTGCTAGTGGGGACAGGACATTTACAGATACGCAGTATTTT. It encodes CSASGDRTFTDTQYF. The chain employs TRBV20-1 and TRBJ2-3; 8 bases map to TRBD1. This CDR3 is built from 15 residues. The ends lost 3 bases at V and 3 bases at J; junction bases unmatched: 8. CDR1 is DFQATT, CDR2 SNEGSKA, per germline (reference sequence).

In this sample, this clonotype turned up many times. This sequence joins TRBV4-3 and TRBJ1-2, with a weak D call TRBD1 (6 bases). The CDR3 runs to 16 residues. CDR1 is LGHNA, CDR2 YSLEER, per germline. V shed 3 bases and J shed 8 bases, with 22 bases lying between them. In DNA, the CDR3 is TGCGCCAGCAGCCAGGAAAATCGGATACAGGGAGCCGGCTACACCTTC. As protein: CASSQENRIQGAGYTF.

Many counts were recorded for this clonotype. The gene calls are TRBV2 and TRBJ2-3; 10 bases are a match to TRBD2. V gave up 7 bases and J gave up 6 bases; unmatched junction bases: 7. The CDR3 runs to 14 residues. The germline gives CDR1 SNHLY, CDR2 FYNNEI. CDR3 nucleotide sequence: TGTGCCAGCAAGCGGGGGGGACCCTCCGATACGCAGTATTTT. It translates to CASKRGGPSDTQYF.

V usage is TRBV4-3 and J usage is TRBJ1-2; D uncertain. Trimming shortened V by 1 base and J by 4 bases, and 13 bases separated the two germline ends. The CDR3 consists of 15 residues. Germline CDR1 LGHNA, CDR2 YSLEER. CDR3: CASSQATAVGYGYTF. The CDR3, as DNA: TGCGCCAGCAGCCAAGCAACGGCGGTCGGCTATGGCTACACCTTC.